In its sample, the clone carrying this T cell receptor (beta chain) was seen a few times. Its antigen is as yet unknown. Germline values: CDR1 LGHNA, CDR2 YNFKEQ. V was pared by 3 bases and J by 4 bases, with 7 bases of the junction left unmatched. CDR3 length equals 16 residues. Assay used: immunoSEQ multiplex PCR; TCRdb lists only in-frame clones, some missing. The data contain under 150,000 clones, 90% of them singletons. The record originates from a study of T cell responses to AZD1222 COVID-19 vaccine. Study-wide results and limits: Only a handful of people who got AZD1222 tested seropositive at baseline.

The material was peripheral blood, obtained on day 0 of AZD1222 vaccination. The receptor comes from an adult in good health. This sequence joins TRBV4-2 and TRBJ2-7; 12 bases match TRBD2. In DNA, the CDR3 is TGTGCCAGCAGCCACGCCGGACTAGCGGGGTCATACGAGCAGTACTTC. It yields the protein CASSHAGLAGSYEQYF.